Listed below are T cell receptor beta chains from one sample, sequenced in a study of PD-1 blockade in classical Hodgkin lymphoma. The method was immunoSEQ multiplex PCR; TCRdb's version includes in-frame clones alone and lacks a portion of them. In the table there are approximately 20,000 clones, roughly 80% of which are singletons. The starting material was peripheral blood mononuclear cells (PBMCs), obtained before the second cycle of nivolumab. The source of these receptors is a human donor with classical Hodgkin lymphoma. Each CDR3 is given without its conserved first and last residue.

j_call	v_call	cdr3_aa
TRBJ1-4	TRBV28	ASGHPATNEKLF
TRBJ2-6	TRBV30	AWSEKRYDISSGANVLT
TRBJ2-7	TRBV11-2	ASSLTVSDYEQY
TRBJ2-5	TRBV10-3	AISDRAGGPETQY
TRBJ1-1	TRBV4-1	ASSQVTVNTEAF
TRBJ2-2	TRBV6-5	ASGRITGELF
TRBJ2-7	TRBV29-1	SVVGVASGSYEQY
TRBJ2-1	TRBV6-1	ASSQAFGTSGTNEQF
TRBJ2-7	TRBV6-1	AGNRGTSYEQY
TRBJ1-1	TRBV5-5	ASGSPGQGIEAF
TRBJ1-1	TRBV6-1	ASSEGAATEAF
TRBJ2-3	TRBV5-1	ASSGVSTDTQY
TRBJ1-6	TRBV25-1	ASSESGGLGSPLH
TRBJ2-7	TRBV6-1	ASSEAFPGGPGEQY